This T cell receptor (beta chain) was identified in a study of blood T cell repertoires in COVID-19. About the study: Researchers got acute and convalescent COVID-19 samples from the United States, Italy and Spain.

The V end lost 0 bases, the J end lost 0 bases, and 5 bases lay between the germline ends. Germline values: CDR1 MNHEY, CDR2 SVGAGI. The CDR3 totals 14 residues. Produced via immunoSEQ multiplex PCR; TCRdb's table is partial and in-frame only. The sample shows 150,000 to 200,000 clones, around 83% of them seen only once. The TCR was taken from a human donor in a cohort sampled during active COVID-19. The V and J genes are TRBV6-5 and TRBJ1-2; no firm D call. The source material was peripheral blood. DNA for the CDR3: TGTGCCAGCAGTTACTCCGGGACTAACTATGGCTACACCTTC. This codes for CASSYSGTNYGYTF.